These T cell receptor beta chains were read from a single sample in a study of T cells in Graves' hyperthyroidism and ophthalmopathy. TCRdb reprocessed the multiplex PCR reads via MiXCR and lists one record per CDR3 protein. Of 650,000 to 800,000 distinct CDR3 sequences listed, roughly 46% are singletons. Sequenced sample: peripheral blood or thyroid tissue (not recorded which). The origin of the receptors is an adult man with Graves' disease, either hyperthyroidism or ophthalmopathy (not recorded which). The CDR3 runs from the conserved cysteine through the conserved F or W. A D gene is named only where the DNA matches it firmly. The listing skips clone size in some rows; elsewhere it reads once, few, many or a size class.

few	15	TRBV7-9	TRBJ1-2	NA	CASSAQPGPFYGYTF	TGTGCCAGCAGCGCTCAGCCGGGCCCATTCTATGGCTACACCTTC
NA	15	TRBV9	TRBJ1-1	NA	CASSFVEFPTFEAFF	TGTGCCAGCAGCTTTGTGGAATTCCCAACTTTTGAAGCTTTCTTT
many	12	TRBV29-1	TRBJ1-2	NA	CSVGTDTMSYTF	TGCAGCGTTGGGACAGACACTATGAGCTACACCTTC
NA	12	TRBV7-9	TRBJ1-4	NA	CASSTGYEKLFF	TGTGCCAGCAGCACAGGGTATGAAAAACTGTTTTTT
many	13	TRBV5-8	TRBJ2-5	NA	CASSLARRETQYF	TGTGCCAGCAGCTTGGCCAGGCGGGAGACCCAGTACTTC
NA	15	TRBV10-1	TRBJ2-7	NA	CASSESGRDSYEQYF	TGCGCCAGCAGTGAGTCGGGCAGGGACTCCTACGAGCAGTACTTC
once	16	TRBV15	TRBJ1-1	TRBD1	CATSRDRDSANTEAFF	TGTGCCACCAGCAGAGACCGGGACAGCGCGAACACCGAAGCTTTCTTT
many	16	TRBV15	TRBJ2-7	TRBD2	CATSRDLGLAVNEQYF	TGTGCCACCAGCAGAGATCTAGGACTAGCGGTAAACGAGCAGTACTTC
NA	15	TRBV2	TRBJ1-1	NA	CASSAPTTGNTEAFF	TGTGCCAGCAGTGCCCCTACGACAGGGAACACTGAAGCTTTCTTT
NA	16	TRBV7-9	TRBJ1-3	NA	CASSWGSVSSGNTIYF	TGTGCCAGCAGCTGGGGGTCTGTGAGCTCTGGAAACACCATATATTTT
once	18	TRBV25-1	TRBJ2-5	TRBD1	CASSRTGGLRWVQETQYF	TGTGCCAGCAGTCGGACAGGGGGCCTCAGATGGGTTCAAGAGACCCAGTACTTC
few	13	TRBV12-3/TRBV12-4	TRBJ2-7	NA	CASSLGLAPEQYF	TGTGCCAGCAGTTTAGGTCTAGCTCCCGAGCAGTACTTC
many	12	TRBV20-1	TRBJ2-7	NA	CSATRSTYEQYF	TGCAGCGCCACTAGGTCTACCTACGAGCAGTACTTC
few	12	TRBV6-5	TRBJ2-7	NA	CACISGDYEQYF	TGTGCCTGCATTAGCGGAGACTACGAGCAGTACTTC
NA	15	TRBV7-9	TRBJ2-7	TRBD1	CASSLSDRDGYEQYF	TGTGCCAGCAGCTTGAGCGACAGGGACGGCTACGAGCAGTACTTC
NA	13	TRBV29-1	TRBJ1-4	TRBD1	CSGTGGWAEKLFF	TGCAGCGGGACAGGGGGCTGGGCAGAAAAACTGTTTTTT
NA	16	TRBV7-9	TRBJ2-7	NA	CASSLEGTLSSYEQYF	TGTGCCAGCAGCTTGGAGGGGACTCTTAGCTCCTACGAGCAGTACTTC
many	12	TRBV24-1	TRBJ2-7	NA	CATQDGNYEQYF	TGTGCCACCCAAGACGGGAACTACGAGCAGTACTTC
many	12	TRBV19	TRBJ2-7	NA	CASSISGYEQYF	TGTGCCAGTAGTATTAGCGGTTACGAGCAGTACTTC
once	12	TRBV19	TRBJ1-5	NA	CATGGGNQPQHF	TGTGCCACCGGAGGGGGGAATCAGCCCCAGCATTTT
few	14	TRBV2	TRBJ1-4	NA	CASSPGRMNEKLFF	TGTGCCAGCAGTCCGGGCCGGATGAATGAAAAACTGTTTTTT
NA	17	TRBV7-8	TRBJ1-4	NA	CASSGGTSGGTNEKLFF	TGTGCCAGCAGCGGCGGGACTAGCGGGGGGACTAATGAAAAACTGTTTTTT
NA	14	TRBV12-3/TRBV12-4	TRBJ1-1	NA	CASSLGSVGTEAFF	TGTGCCAGCAGCTTAGGTTCGGTGGGCACTGAAGCTTTCTTT
NA	15	TRBV7-2	TRBJ2-3	NA	CASTPGGTGTDTQYF	TGTGCCAGCACCCCGGGGGGGACAGGCACAGATACGCAGTATTTT
few	13	TRBV20-1	TRBJ1-3	NA	CSARIRGTHTIYF	TGCAGTGCGCGTATTCGAGGGACCCACACCATATATTTT
NA	15	TRBV11-1	TRBJ2-7	NA	CASSLPGPNSYEQYF	TGTGCCAGCAGCTTACCGGGCCCCAATTCCTACGAGCAGTACTTC
NA	14	TRBV2	TRBJ2-5	NA	CASSEEGGDETQYF	TGTGCCAGCAGTGAAGAGGGGGGCGACGAGACCCAGTACTTC
NA	16	TRBV9	TRBJ1-6	NA	CASSRTPDSYNSPLHF	TGTGCCAGCAGCCGGACACCCGACTCCTATAATTCACCCCTCCACTTT
NA	14	TRBV12-3/TRBV12-4	TRBJ1-2	TRBD1	CASRETGEDYGYTF	TGTGCCAGCAGAGAGACAGGGGAGGACTATGGCTACACCTTC
many	14	TRBV7-9	TRBJ1-5	NA	CATLAIESNQPQHF	TGTGCCACTTTGGCGATTGAGAGCAATCAGCCCCAGCATTTT
NA	14	TRBV14	TRBJ1-1	NA	CASSQGVRRKEAFF	TGTGCCAGCAGCCAAGGAGTCCGACGGAAGGAAGCTTTCTTT
NA	15	TRBV25-1	TRBJ2-5	NA	CASSGLDGRGETQYF	TGTGCCAGCAGTGGCTTAGATGGGAGAGGGGAGACCCAGTACTTC
NA	16	TRBV20-1	TRBJ2-5	TRBD2	CSARDPLAGIVETQYF	TGCAGTGCTAGAGATCCACTAGCGGGGATCGTGGAGACCCAGTACTTC
NA	13	TRBV2	TRBJ2-2	TRBD1	CASEPTGGGELFF	TGTGCCAGCGAGCCAACAGGGGGCGGGGAGCTGTTTTTT
few	15	TRBV5-8	TRBJ1-4	TRBD1	CASSWTGDQTEKLFF	TGTGCCAGCAGCTGGACAGGGGACCAAACTGAAAAACTGTTTTTT
many	13	TRBV12-3/TRBV12-4	TRBJ2-7	TRBD2	CASRLADKYEQYF	TGTGCCAGCAGACTAGCGGATAAGTACGAGCAGTACTTC
many	13	TRBV7-7	TRBJ2-5	NA	CASSLWLGETQYF	TGTGCTAGCAGCTTGTGGTTGGGGGAGACCCAGTACTTC
few	13	TRBV19	TRBJ1-1	NA	CASSMKGDTEAFF	TGTGCCAGTAGTATGAAGGGAGACACTGAAGCTTTCTTT
NA	16	TRBV7-2	TRBJ1-6	NA	CASSLVLQGNNSPLHF	TGTGCCAGCAGCTTAGTTCTTCAGGGTAACAATTCACCCCTCCACTTT
NA	15	TRBV19	TRBJ2-7	NA	CASSIRAESSYEQYF	TGTGCCAGTAGTATTAGGGCTGAGAGCTCCTACGAGCAGTACTTC
NA	17	TRBV7-9	TRBJ2-5	TRBD2	CASSQDPAGGRQETQYF	TGTGCCAGCAGCCAAGATCCCGCGGGGGGTCGCCAAGAGACCCAGTACTTC
many	14	TRBV20-1	TRBJ2-7	TRBD2	CSAQRTSGAYEQYF	TGCAGTGCCCAGCGGACTAGCGGTGCCTACGAGCAGTACTTC
NA	12	TRBV11-1	TRBJ2-7	TRBD1	CASSTGGNEQYF	TGTGCCAGCAGCACAGGGGGGAACGAGCAGTACTTC